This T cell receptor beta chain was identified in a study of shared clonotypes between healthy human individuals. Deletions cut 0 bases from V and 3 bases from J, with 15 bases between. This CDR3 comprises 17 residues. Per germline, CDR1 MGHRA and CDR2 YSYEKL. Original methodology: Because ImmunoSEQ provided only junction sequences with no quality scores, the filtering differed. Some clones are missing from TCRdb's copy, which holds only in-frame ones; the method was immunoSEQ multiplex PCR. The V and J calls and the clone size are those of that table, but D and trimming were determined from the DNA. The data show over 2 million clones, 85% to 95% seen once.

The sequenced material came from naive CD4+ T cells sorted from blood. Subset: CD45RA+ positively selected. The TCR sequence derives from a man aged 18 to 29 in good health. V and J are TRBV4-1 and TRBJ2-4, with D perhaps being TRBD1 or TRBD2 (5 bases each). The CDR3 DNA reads TGCGCCAGCAGCCAAGATGGGACCCCAGGCTTCAAAAACATTCAGTACTTC. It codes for CASSQDGTPGFKNIQYF.